The entry below describes one T cell receptor (beta chain). No antigen is known for it. Within one base of it there is no much larger clone, and no base qualities were kept. Genomic DNA was extracted from sorted cells for sequencing of the TCRbeta CDR3 region. TCRbeta CDR3 regions were sequenced using the immunoSEQ Assay. The table comes from immuneACCESS by way of TCRdb, which keeps in-frame sequences with V and J called. Part of the clones is missing from these tables; in studies checked, under half for an unresolved V gene and the rest for unknown reasons. In this sample the table shows tens of thousands of clones, 90% to 95% of which occur a single time. Together, the top ten hold 2.6% of the sample. The record originates from a study of OX40 agonist ivuxolimab in advanced cancers. About the study as a whole: Ivuxolimab was an agonistic, fully human IgG2 monoclonal antibody directed against OX40 (CD134), a costimulatory receptor. Intravenous ivuxolimab was administered to patients every 2 weeks at six dose levels: 0.01, 0.1, 0.3, 1.5, 3 and 10 mg/kg. Of the 50 to 55 patients in dose escalation, around 19 had hepatocellular carcinoma, some 15 had melanoma, 9 had renal cell carcinoma and 9 had head and neck cancer. The dose-escalation cohort was almost 85% male with a mean age of about 58 years, ranging from roughly 20 to 80. Prior anti-PD-1, anti-PD-L1 or anti-CTLA-4 therapy was permitted, and 40% of dose-escalation patients had received checkpoint inhibitors. Partial responses were achieved by three dose-escalation patients, of whom one had hepatocellular carcinoma and two had cutaneous melanoma. The point of sequencing TCRbeta in the periphery was to test whether ivuxolimab changed TCR sequence diversity and drove clonal T-cell expansion. The paper covers the monotherapy dose-escalation part of the phase I ivuxolimab trial, which included N of about 50 patients. The paper as a whole reports these results and caveats: Low levels of normalized T-cell clonal expansion were also seen in some patients who did not respond. After ivuxolimab, expanded clones were on average more numerous among CD8+ T cells than among CD4+ T cells. In the 0.1-3.0 mg/kg groups, partial responders had among the lowest normalized peripheral clonal expansion, particularly in CD8+ T cells. At doses from 0.1 to 3.0 mg/kg, clonal expansion was seen in both CD4+ and CD8+ blood T cells between baseline and week 6. The antigen specificity of the clonally expanded peripheral T cells was not determined.

Sequences SGHRS (CDR1) and YFSETQ (CDR2) are obtained from the germline V gene. V lost 3 bases and J lost 4 bases, and the count of bases not matched to a germline gene is 6. CDR3 length: 16 amino acids, cysteine to phenylalanine. Only the CDR3 region is kept as DNA, spanning 48 bases read in frame from base 1. Patients with autoimmune disease history or receiving systemic immunosuppression were excluded from the trial. In every dose cohort, peripheral blood was drawn for TCR sequencing at baseline, cycle 4 day 1, and cycle 7 day 1. Samples came from an open-label, multicenter, first-in-human phase I dose-escalation trial of ivuxolimab. The trial enrolled adults with locally advanced or metastatic head and neck squamous cell, hepatocellular, melanoma or renal cell carcinoma. Before TCR sequencing, CD4+ T cells and CD8+ T cells were sorted from peripheral blood as separate populations.

Specimen: CD4+ or CD8+ T cells sorted from blood, collected in a trial of the OX40 agonist ivuxolimab. The receptor comes from an adult with an advanced solid tumor such as melanoma, head and neck, liver or kidney cancer. In this chain, TRBV5-1 is recombined with TRBJ2-2; 10 bases in the middle match TRBD2. The base sequence is TGCGCCAGCAGCTACATAGCGGGAGGAGGCACCGGGGAGCTGTTTTTT. The encoded protein is CASSYIAGGGTGELFF.